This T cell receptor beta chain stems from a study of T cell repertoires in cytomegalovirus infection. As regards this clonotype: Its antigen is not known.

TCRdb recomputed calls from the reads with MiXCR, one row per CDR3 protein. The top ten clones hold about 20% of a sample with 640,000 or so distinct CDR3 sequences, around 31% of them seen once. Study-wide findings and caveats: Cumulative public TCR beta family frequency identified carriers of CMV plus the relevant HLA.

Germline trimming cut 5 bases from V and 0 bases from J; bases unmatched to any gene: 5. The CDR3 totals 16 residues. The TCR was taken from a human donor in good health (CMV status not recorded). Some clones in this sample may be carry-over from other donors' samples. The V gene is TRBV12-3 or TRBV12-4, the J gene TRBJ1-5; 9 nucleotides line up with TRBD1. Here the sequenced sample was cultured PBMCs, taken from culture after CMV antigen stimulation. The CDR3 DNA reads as TGTGCCAGCAGTGTAGGGACAGGGAATAGCAATCAGCCCCAGCATTTT. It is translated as CASSVGTGNSNQPQHF.